A single TCR beta chain is shown here with its context. The target antigen is unknown. Stability of Graves' hyperthyroidism was defined as absent ophthalmopathy progression within 18 months. This sample is part of a study of T cells in Graves' hyperthyroidism and ophthalmopathy. The CDR3 regions of TCR beta were amplified from RNA transcripts. HTBI primers were the set used in a first-round RT-PCR of the TCR CDR3. Each CDR3 protein is one row after TCRdb ran MiXCR on the multiplex PCR reads. Of about 340,000 distinct CDR3 sequences listed, about 20% were seen once; the top ten hold under 55%. Study-wide findings and caveats: Peripheral blood also featured most of the thyroid clonotypes expanded above 0.001. A 13 V-J signature model discriminated ophthalmopathy versus stable hyperthyroidism. The model's output predicted ophthalmopathy at a median of 6.5 months prior to onset.

Sample: blood. This TCR was sampled from a woman aged 50 to 65 with Graves' hyperthyroidism.

The CDR3 DNA follows: TGTGCCAGCAGCCATCGTCAGGGGGATGACACTGAAGCTTTCTTT. Translating it yields CASSHRQGDDTEAFF. The chain has TRBV7-9 and TRBJ1-1; 7 nucleotides line up with TRBD1. The CDR3 consists of 15 residues. Germline CDR1 and CDR2: SEHNR and FQNEAQ (reference sequence). V shed 5 bases and J 3 bases; nucleotides not matched to a gene: 9.